This T cell receptor beta chain was found in a study of PD-1 blockade in classical Hodgkin lymphoma (dated by TCRdb to between 2020 and 2021). Broadly, across the study: Nivolumab dosing was 3 mg/kg intravenously every 2 weeks, continuing until either disease progression or unacceptable toxicity. The study used CyTOF and TCR beta sequencing to define a peripheral blood immune signature of response to PD-1 blockade in classical Hodgkin lymphoma. What the work shows at the level of the full study, not this receptor alone: Trial patients achieving complete response had baseline diversity similar to newly diagnosed patients, whereas partial responders and progressors had significantly lower diversity. By C4D1, a significant rise was seen in CD4+ TCR diversity but not in CD8+ TCR diversity (p=0.0027 vs p=0.16), and the rise was most apparent among complete responders (p=0.02). Baseline TCR diversity was reported to be lower in newly diagnosed patients than in healthy donors and to be lower still in relapsed/refractory patients. Diversity was lower in patients who began nivolumab less than 1 year after ASCT, so these patients were left out of later analyses to avoid confounding by immune reconstitution. The study covered only a single clinical trial cohort, and the causes of the repertoire differences, possibly disease activity or prior therapy, were still not defined.

The junction shows trimming of 0 bases on V and 5 bases on J, plus 12 bases between the germline ends. Its CDR3 holds 15 amino acids, cysteine through phenylalanine. The sequence is cut down to CDR3 DNA, 45 bases in frame from base 1. Based on the germline V gene (reference sequence), the CDR1 and CDR2 sequences are SGHNT and YYREEE. The Qiagen DNeasy kit was used to extract genomic DNA from unsorted PBMCs and from the negatively selected CD4+ and CD8+ fractions. Amplification of TCR beta CDR3 regions was done by immunoSEQ multiplex PCR with primers that anneal to V and J segments. A synthetic immune receptor repertoire was used to minimize amplification bias, and any residual bias was removed computationally once sequencing was done. On the study's bioinformatics: Repertoire diversity was quantified as the Shannon entropy index using custom Python scripts. Unsorted, CD4+ and CD8+ repertoires were analyzed separately, except in combined analyses where CD4+ and CD8+ sequences were merged in silico. A clone was considered expanded if an increase in frequency of at least 2-fold after treatment relative to C1D1 was found, and a pseudocount of 0.5 was applied to clones undetected at baseline. Singleton clones were defined as clones with 0 or 1 copy at C1D1, and non-singleton clones were defined as clones with 2 or more copies. By matching protein sequences in sorted samples from the same patient, clones expanded in unsorted samples were annotated as CD4+, CD8+ or unknown. Wilcoxon tests on paired samples were used to test diversity changes from C1D1 to C4D1. Entries here come from immuneACCESS through TCRdb and include only in-frame sequences with V and J called. Some clones fail to appear in such tables; in the studies checked, an unresolved V gene covers under half of the shortfall, and the cause of the remainder is unknown. V and J calls and clone size are as listed in that table; D and trimming were resolved from the DNA. Here the sample has around 25,000 clones; 65% to 85% occur a single time. The top ten clonotypes cover approximately 7.9% of the sample.

What this sample's time point label stands for: cycle 2 day 1 (C2D1) of nivolumab. Every trial patient had relapsed following autologous stem cell transplantation, and prior brentuximab vedotin exposure was what differed among cohorts A, B and C. The trial cohort included fewer than 65 patients with relapsed/refractory classical Hodgkin lymphoma, and each patient had a best overall response of complete response, partial response or progressive disease. Trial patients were treated with single-agent nivolumab in the multi-cohort phase II CheckMate 205 trial. An independent review committee assessed best overall response using the 2007 International Working Group response criteria. Trial PBMCs were obtained immediately prior to nivolumab initiation (C1D1) and on therapy at cycle 2 day 1 and cycle 4 day 1. After peripheral blood was drawn into 8 mL Vacutainer Cell Preparation Tubes, PBMCs were isolated by centrifugation and then cryopreserved.

Concerning this clone: Which antigen it targets is not known. It has no much larger one-base neighbor in the sample; base qualities were not kept.

This specimen was peripheral blood mononuclear cells (PBMCs), taken before the second cycle of nivolumab. The source of this sequence is a human donor with classical Hodgkin lymphoma. The chain is made from TRBV5-4 and TRBJ2-1, with an unclear D gene assignment. The CDR3 region has the sequence CASSLGPATNNEQFF. The DNA is TGTGCCAGCAGCTTGGGCCCGGCCACCAACAATGAGCAGTTCTTC.